The source of this T cell receptor (beta chain) is a study of quantifying T cell responses using KT2 cells (dated by TCRdb to about 2017). Describing the broader study: RNA was DNase-treated and reverse transcribed with TCR alpha and beta constant-region primers, mostly using SuperScript III. The efficiency of the T4 ligation step under optimum conditions was estimated to be greater than 9%. PCR2 was performed as a SYBR Green qPCR and was stopped at a predetermined fluorescence threshold so that over-amplification was avoided.

Many counts were recorded for this clonotype. The antigen this receptor binds is unknown. No base quality values were provided; no much bigger clone lies one nucleotide off. Known numbers of KT2, a T cell clone whose TCR had been sequenced previously, were spiked into unfractionated PBMC to test the sensitivity and accuracy of the pipeline. A range of KT2-to-PBMC ratios was produced by mixing KT2 cells with a fixed number of PBMC. Paper-wide results and their limitations: Detection of KT2 sequences showed saturation at very high KT2 spike-in numbers. KT2 sequences were detected down to the lowest spike-in tested, about one KT2 cell per 100,000 PBMC. No side-by-side comparison of the pipeline with other TCR sequencing techniques was included in the study. A linear scaling of KT2 alpha and beta sequence counts with input KT2 cell number was observed over several orders of magnitude.

Library construction relied on UMI-ligation and nested PCR. A single-stranded oligonucleotide bearing the Illumina SP2 sequence and a UMI was ligated to the 3' end of the cDNA with T4 RNA ligase 1. PCR1 consisted of around 4 cycles (98 degrees C 15 s, 69 degrees C 30 s, 72 degrees C 40 s), and for the beta primer an equimolar mix of RC1.1 and RC1.2 was used to cover TRBC1 and TRBC2. Starting at PCR2, the TCR alpha and beta chains were handled separately, and sample indices and Illumina adaptors were added. The UMI comprised 12 random nucleotides, as two hexamers separated by a spacer, placed after an 8-base spacer. Libraries were sequenced on an Illumina MiSeq using v2 2x251 paired-end chemistry, with approximately twelve samples typically included per run. PhiX DNA at roughly 5-8% was added to each sequencing library to increase diversity. The original methods were these. Raw reads were converted to FASTQ with bcl2fastq and were demultiplexed by dual indices with Demultiplexor. V and J genes were assigned by Decombinator through tag matching that permitted a single base-pair mismatch. UMIs were used by Collapsinator to correct both sequencing errors and frequency errors caused by PCR heterogeneity. Decombinator identifiers were converted to nucleotide sequence by CDR3Translator, the sequences were translated to amino acids, and CDR3 was extracted using C- and N-terminal motifs. A cluster of KT2 sequences sharing one unique molecular identifier was counted as one distinct KT2 TCR. TCRdb reprocessing: public reads trimmed at Q25 with fastp, clones called with MiXCR, in-frame beta chains kept. Each CDR3 protein appears once, grouped with its most common genes and DNA. TCRdb, not the authors, supplied the V and J calls. The table for this sample lists some 43,000 distinct CDR3 sequences; more than 15% of them were counted only once. The ten largest clones add up to less than 50% of the sample.

From the germline V gene, CDR1 is MGHDK and CDR2 is SYGVNS. Taken from cysteine to phenylalanine, the CDR3 has 17 residues. CDR3 DNA only is kept here, 51 bases in frame from base 1. Cut back by 4 bases and 1 base, the V and J ends lie 17 bases apart. The rearranged chain carries TRBV25-1 and TRBJ1-5; a confident D gene designation cannot be given. The sequencing input was PBMCs spiked with cells of the T cell clone KT2. This receptor was taken from a human donor. The CDR3 corresponds to CASSARVGIGSNQPQHF. Here is the DNA: TGTGCCAGCAGTGCCCGAGTTGGGATCGGGAGCAATCAGCCCCAGCATTTT.